Shown below are 18 T cell receptor beta chains from a single sample sequenced in a study of T-cell reconstitution after alpha-beta-depleted transplantation in children. Preparation of the TCRbeta library was carried out with unique molecular identifiers. TCRdb re-called the PCR reads with MiXCR, one entry per CDR3 protein. The profile covers roughly 590,000 distinct CDR3 sequences, with about 15% appearing a single time and approximately 1% taken by the ten largest. The sample consisted of PBMCs from the stem cell graft donor, taken from the stem cell graft. All receptors derive from a human donor who donated a stem cell graft to a child with acute myeloid leukemia.

This clonotype was found many times. The chain has TRBV20-1 and TRBJ2-3; a possible D gene is TRBD2 (5 bases). Germline loops: CDR1 DFQATT, CDR2 SNEGSKA (reference sequence). The V end lost 3 bases, the J end lost 7 bases, and 11 bases lay between the germline ends. The CDR3 runs 12 residues. CDR3 bases: TGCAGTGCTAGCGCTAGAGGGAATACGCAGTATTTT. This sequence encodes CSASARGNTQYF.

This clonotype was recorded many times. V usage is TRBV20-1 and J usage is TRBJ1-1; D is unclear. CDR1 DFQATT and CDR2 SNEGSKA come from the germline V gene (reference sequence). Trimming left V 0 bases short and J 1 base short, with 15 bases between. This CDR3 has 16 residues. Here the CDR3 reads CSAREDVRYSNTEAFF. The CDR3 DNA reads as TGCAGTGCTAGAGAAGATGTAAGGTACTCGAACACTGAAGCTTTCTTT.

There are a few counts of this clonotype. This may be a read error, as it is one base from a much larger clone. The chain combines TRBV29-1 with TRBJ2-3; D gene uncertain. The CDR3 consists of 13 residues. Germline CDR1 is SQVTM and CDR2 is ANQGSEA. V shed 1 base and J shed 2 bases, with 7 bases lying between them. CDR3 loop: CSVEGRYTDTQYF. CDR3 nucleotides: TGCAGCGTTGAAGGGCGGTACACAGATACGCAGTATTTT.

This clonotype was observed at least ten times. CDR3 sequence reads: CASSYSDNEQFF. Here the CDR3 DNA reads TGTGCCAGCAGTTACTCAGATAATGAGCAGTTCTTC. The gene calls are TRBV6-5 and TRBJ2-1; D is undetermined. Trimming shortened V by 0 bases and J by 7 bases, and 4 bases separated the two germline ends. Germline CDR1 and CDR2: MNHEY and SVGAGI. This CDR3 spans 12 amino acids.

The chain combines TRBV20-1 with TRBJ2-5; D is possibly TRBD1 (6 bases). The CDR3 is 13 amino acids. Germline CDR1 reads DFQATT; CDR2 reads SNEGSKA (reference sequence). CDR3 amino acids: CSAIQGYQETQYF. In DNA form, the CDR3 reads TGCAGCGCAATCCAGGGGTACCAAGAGACCCAGTACTTC.

This clonotype came up many times. This sequence joins TRBV20-1 and TRBJ2-3; D ambiguous. Trimming took off 3 bases at V and 0 bases at J, with 16 bases between the two ends. Germline lookup yields CDR1 DFQATT and CDR2 SNEGSKA (reference sequence). CDR3 length: 16 residues. The CDR3 DNA follows: TGCAGTGCTAGGCCGGCTGAGCGTTATAGCACAGATACGCAGTATTTT. Translated, it gives CSARPAERYSTDTQYF.

This clonotype was seen only a few times. The V and J genes are TRBV7-9 and TRBJ2-1, with 8 positions matching TRBD1. In germline, CDR1 is SEHNR, CDR2 FQNEAQ (reference sequence). The length of the CDR3 is 15 residues. V was clipped by 5 bases and J by 6 bases; unmatched bases: 9. This CDR3 is CASSLRDRRGNEQFF. CDR3 DNA sequence: TGTGCCAGCAGCCTTCGGGACAGGAGGGGCAATGAGCAGTTCTTC.

This clonotype has only a few counts. The chain recombines TRBV7-9 with TRBJ2-6, with D maybe TRBD1 (5 bases). V lost 4 bases, J lost 5 bases, and 12 bases lay in between. Per germline, CDR1 SEHNR and CDR2 FQNEAQ (reference sequence). The CDR3 contains 15 residues. Here the CDR3 DNA reads TGTGCCAGCAGCTCGAAACAGGTTTGGGCCAACGTCCTGACTTTC. Its translation: CASSSKQVWANVLTF.

V usage is TRBV5-1 and J usage is TRBJ2-3; 7 bases are shared with TRBD1. Germline CDR1 and CDR2: SGHRS and YFSETQ. Losses at the gene ends were 0 bases for V and 4 bases for J; bases not matched to a gene: 2. This CDR3 contains 14 residues. The CDR3 region is CASSLEGAPDTQYF. The CDR3 DNA is TGCGCCAGCAGCTTGGAGGGGGCGCCAGATACGCAGTATTTT.

V gene TRBV7-9 combines with J gene TRBJ1-5, with D tentatively TRBD1 (6 bases). CDR3 length equals 14 residues. V was clipped by 1 base and J by 6 bases, with 10 bases between them. Germline CDR1 and CDR2: SEHNR and FQNEAQ (reference sequence). The chain's CDR3 is CASSLGAGVQPQHF. CDR3 in DNA: TGTGCCAGCAGCTTAGGGGCAGGGGTTCAGCCCCAGCATTTT. Looking up the rest from reference TRBV7-9 and TRBJ1-5 gives the full variable domain: DTGVSQNPRHKITKRGQNVTFRCDPISEHNRLYWYRQTLGQGPEFLTYFQNEAQLEKSRLLSDRFSAERPKGSFSTLEIQRTEQGDSAMYLCASSLGAGVQPQHFGDGTRLSIL.

This clonotype occurred a few times. The V gene is TRBV9, the J gene TRBJ2-5; D call uncertain. The ends were cut back, 1 base at V and 1 base at J, with 8 bases in the middle. CDR1 and CDR2 (germline): SGDLS, YYNGEE. This CDR3 region has 14 residues. The CDR3, as DNA: TGTGCCAGCAGCGTAAGTCAGACCCAAGAGACCCAGTACTTC. Protein: CASSVSQTQETQYF. Full variable domain (remainder filled in from reference TRBV9 and TRBJ2-5): DSGVTQTPKHLITATGQRVTLRCSPRSGDLSVYWYQQSLDQGLQFLIQYYNGEERAKGNILERFSAQQFPDLHSELNLSSLELGDSALYFCASSVSQTQETQYFGPGTRLLVL.

The chain joins TRBV12-3 or TRBV12-4 to TRBJ2-7; 7 bases agree with TRBD1. The CDR3 runs to 16 residues. J was trimmed by 0 bases and V by 6 bases; bases with no gene match: 11. The CDR3 bases are TGTGCCAGCAGACGGGTGACAGGGAGTTTCTCCTACGAGCAGTACTTC. Protein: CASRRVTGSFSYEQYF.

This clonotype was recorded many times. The CDR3 DNA follows: TGCAGTGCTAAGAACGGGGATCAGCCCCAGCATTTT. Residues: CSAKNGDQPQHF. The chain has TRBV20-1 and TRBJ1-5; no firm D call. The CDR3 loop spans 12 amino acids. Trimming removed 4 bases from V and 5 bases from J, with 9 bases in between. CDR1 DFQATT and CDR2 SNEGSKA come from the germline V gene (reference sequence).

At least ten counts were recorded for this clonotype. The chain has TRBV5-6 and TRBJ1-1, with D perhaps matching TRBD1 (5 bases). V dropped 6 bases and J dropped 3 bases, with 15 bases sitting between them. The CDR3 runs to 14 residues. Germline V lookup: CDR1 SGHDT, CDR2 YYEEEE. The CDR3, as DNA: TGTGCCAGCAACGGCCCTGCGGGGGACACTGAAGCTTTCTTT. It is translated as CASNGPAGDTEAFF.

This clonotype was picked up many times. The gene calls are TRBV29-1 and TRBJ2-3; 10 positions agree with TRBD1. The J segment lost 5 bases and the V segment lost 6 bases, leaving 5 bases of the junction unmatched. Germline V gene lookup returns CDR1 SQVTM and CDR2 ANQGSEA. The length of the CDR3 is 13 residues. The CDR3 sequence is CSVGQGLRDTQYF. The CDR3 DNA is TGCAGCGTGGGACAGGGGCTAAGAGATACGCAGTATTTT.

The gene calls are TRBV28 and TRBJ2-1, with D possibly TRBD2 on 6 matching bases. The CDR3 length is 13 residues. With 6 bases removed from V and 6 bases from J, the gap between germline ends came to 12 bases. The germline CDR1 and CDR2 sequences are MDHEN and SYDVKM. The CDR3 bases are TGTGCCAGCAGAACGACTAGTATCAATGAGCAGTTCTTC. The encoded protein is CASRTTSINEQFF.

The J gene is TRBJ1-1, the V gene TRBV7-3; D not certain. Per germline, CDR1 SGHTA and CDR2 FQGTGA. This CDR3 is built from 13 residues. V lost 0 bases, J lost 6 bases, and 8 bases lay in between. This CDR3 reads CASSLTSGSEAFF. Written as DNA, the CDR3 is TGTGCCAGCAGCTTAACTTCGGGGTCTGAAGCTTTCTTT.

This clonotype turned up a few times. V and J are TRBV4-1 and TRBJ2-1, with D possibly TRBD1 on 6 matching bases. CDR1 MGHRA and CDR2 YSYEKL come from the germline V gene. This CDR3 has 16 amino acids. With 1 base removed from V and 3 bases from J, the gap between germline ends came to 13 bases. The CDR3 region has the DNA TGCGCCAGCAGCCAAGGGCCAGAGGGGGACTACAATGAGCAGTTCTTC. This encodes CASSQGPEGDYNEQFF.